These 12 T cell receptor beta chains originate from one sample sequenced in a study of cytomegalovirus exposure and HLA in healthy donors. Data came from immunoSEQ multiplex PCR; TCRdb stores just in-frame clones and leaves some out. This sample has roughly 100,000 clones; about 88% occur once, and the top ten carry less than 2%. Material for sequencing was PBMCs. These receptors were obtained from a woman aged 18-35 years in good health and CMV-seropositive.

This rearrangement joins TRBV27 to TRBJ2-7; 12 bases are a match to TRBD1. Germline trimming cut 4 bases from V and 6 bases from J; bases unmatched to any gene: 4. This CDR3 has 14 amino acids. CDR1 is MNHEY, CDR2 SMNVEV, per germline (reference sequence). The CDR3 DNA sequence: TGTGCCAGCAGTTACGGGACAGGGGGCAGCGAGCAGTACTTC. It is translated as CASSYGTGGSEQYF.

This rearrangement joins TRBV28 to TRBJ1-5, with 7 bases aligning to TRBD1. J was trimmed by 3 bases and V by 6 bases; bases with no gene match: 8. This CDR3 is 15 amino acids long. Per the germline V gene, CDR1 is MDHEN and CDR2 is SYDVKM. For the CDR3, the DNA is TGTGCCAGCAGAGGGGGCGGTCGGAACAATCAGCCCCAGCATTTT. This gives the protein CASRGGGRNNQPQHF.

This sequence joins TRBV5-1 and TRBJ1-1, with D tentatively TRBD1 (6 bases). The CDR3 sequence is 14 residues long. Looked up from germline, CDR1 is SGHRS and CDR2 is YFSETQ. The V end was cut by 1 base, the J end by 5 bases, with 12 bases between. CDR3 in DNA: TGCGCCAGCAGCTTGCGGGGCCAGGGGACTGAAGCTTTCTTT. Translation gives CASSLRGQGTEAFF.

This clone was seen just once. This chain links TRBV19 with TRBJ1-5; no reliable D call. The V gene lost 3 bases and the J gene lost 2 bases, with 11 bases spanning the gap. CDR1 LNHDA and CDR2 SQIVND come from the germline V gene (reference sequence). This CDR3 spans 15 amino acids. The CDR3 DNA follows: TGTGCCAGTAGTATCTCAGGTAACGGCAATCAGCCCCAGCATTTT. It encodes CASSISGNGNQPQHF.

This rearrangement joins TRBV25-1 to TRBJ1-6; 8 bases line up with TRBD1. This CDR3 spans 16 amino acids. CDR1 and CDR2 from the germline V gene are MGHDK and SYGVNS. The V and J ends lost 1 base and 13 bases, in that order; junction bases with no gene match: 12. The CDR3 loop is CASSESSGGSRAPLHF. The CDR3 DNA reads TGTGCCAGCAGTGAATCCTCAGGGGGCTCCCGAGCGCCCCTCCACTTT.

The chain joins TRBV13 to TRBJ2-1; TRBD2 matches at 8 bases. V trimming: 4 bases; J trimming: 6 bases; junction bases outside the gene matches: 8. The CDR3 is 15 amino acids. CDR1 and CDR2 (germline): PRHDT, FYEKMQ (reference sequence). The DNA of the CDR3 is TGTGCCAGCAGCTATAGGACTAGCAACGTCAATGAGCAGTTCTTC. Translating gives CASSYRTSNVNEQFF.

This clone was seen a single time. The chain uses TRBV2 and TRBJ2-3; 7 bases fit TRBD1. The trim removed 7 bases at V and 2 bases at J, leaving 6 bases unmatched. This CDR3 region has 14 residues. Germline assignment: CDR1 SNHLY and CDR2 FYNNEI. This CDR3 reads CASKPGTATDTQYF. CDR3 nucleotide sequence: TGTGCCAGCAAGCCTGGGACAGCCACAGATACGCAGTATTTT.

This chain links TRBV11-2 with TRBJ2-7; 10 bases map to TRBD1. The CDR3 is made up of 14 amino acids. CDR1 and CDR2 (germline): SGHAT, FQNNGV. V lost 5 bases and J lost 3; bases outside the gene matches: 4. CDR3 sequence (DNA): TGTGCCAGCAGCCCCCGGACAGGGGGCTACGAGCAGTACTTC. Encoded protein: CASSPRTGGYEQYF.

V and J are TRBV14 and TRBJ2-3; D gene ambiguous. Germline loops: CDR1 SGHDN, CDR2 FVKESK. Trimming shortened V by 0 bases and J by 6 bases, and 7 bases separated the two germline ends. The CDR3 is 13 residues long. The CDR3 is CASSQEARDTQYF. Here the CDR3 DNA reads TGTGCCAGCAGCCAAGAAGCGAGGGATACGCAGTATTTT.

As DNA, the CDR3 is TGTGCCAGCAGTTTGACAGGGAAAGGCTACACCTTC. Translating it yields CASSLTGKGYTF. The chain has TRBV28 and TRBJ1-2; 7 bases align to TRBD1. With 3 bases clipped from V and 8 bases from J, the junction kept 3 bases outside the gene matches. The germline gives CDR1 MDHEN, CDR2 SYDVKM. CDR3 length: 12 residues.

This clone has a handful of counts. The chain links TRBV6-5 to TRBJ1-1; 9 bases are shared with TRBD1. V lost 5 bases to trimming and J lost 3 bases; unmatched junction nucleotides: 4. The CDR3 has 14 residues. Per germline, CDR1 MNHEY and CDR2 SVGAGI. Written as DNA, the CDR3 is TGTGCCAGCAGTACAGGGGGCACATACACTGAAGCTTTCTTT. It codes for CASSTGGTYTEAFF.

The V call is TRBV5-1, the J call TRBJ1-4, with D possibly matching TRBD1 (5 bases). The germline gives CDR1 SGHRS, CDR2 YFSETQ. The CDR3 length is 17 residues. Trimming removed 0 bases from V and 1 base from J, with 13 bases in between. The CDR3 protein is CASSLGQGLITNEKLFF. The CDR3 DNA reads as TGCGCCAGCAGCTTGGGGCAGGGTCTCATAACTAATGAAAAACTGTTTTTT.